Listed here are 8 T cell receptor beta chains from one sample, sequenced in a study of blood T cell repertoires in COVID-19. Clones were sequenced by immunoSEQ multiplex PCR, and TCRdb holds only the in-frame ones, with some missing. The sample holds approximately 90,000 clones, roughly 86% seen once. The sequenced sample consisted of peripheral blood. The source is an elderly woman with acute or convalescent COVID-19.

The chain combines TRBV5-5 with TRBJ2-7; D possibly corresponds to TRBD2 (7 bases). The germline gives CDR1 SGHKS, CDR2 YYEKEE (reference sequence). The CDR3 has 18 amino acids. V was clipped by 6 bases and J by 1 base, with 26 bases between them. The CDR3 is CASTINPTGGGQSYEQYF. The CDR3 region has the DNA TGTGCCAGCACTATTAACCCAACTGGGGGGGGGCAATCCTACGAGCAGTACTTC.

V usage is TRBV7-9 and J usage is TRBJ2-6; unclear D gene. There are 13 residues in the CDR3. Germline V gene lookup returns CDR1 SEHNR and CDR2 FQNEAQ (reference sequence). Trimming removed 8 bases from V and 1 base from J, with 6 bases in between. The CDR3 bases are TGTGCCAGCTCGGGTTCTGGGGCCAACGTCCTGACTTTC. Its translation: CASSGSGANVLTF.

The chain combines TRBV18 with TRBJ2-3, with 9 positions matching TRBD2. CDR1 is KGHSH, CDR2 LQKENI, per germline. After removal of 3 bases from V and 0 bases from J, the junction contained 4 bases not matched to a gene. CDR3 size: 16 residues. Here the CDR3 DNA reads TGTGCCAGCTCACCTTCTAGCGGGGCCAGCACAGATACGCAGTATTTT. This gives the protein CASSPSSGASTDTQYF. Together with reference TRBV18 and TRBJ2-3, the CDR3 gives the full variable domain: NAGVMQNPRHLVRRRGQEARLRCSPMKGHSHVYWYRQLPEEGLKFMVYLQKENIIDESGMPKERFSAEFPKEGPSILRIQQVVRGDSAAYFCASSPSSGASTDTQYFGPGTRLTVL.

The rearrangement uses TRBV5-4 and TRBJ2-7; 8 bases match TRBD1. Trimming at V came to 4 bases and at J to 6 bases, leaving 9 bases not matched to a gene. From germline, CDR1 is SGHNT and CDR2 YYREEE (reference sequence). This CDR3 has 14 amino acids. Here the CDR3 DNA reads TGTGCCAGCAGCCCTGGACAGGGAGGTTCCGAGCAGTACTTC. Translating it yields CASSPGQGGSEQYF.

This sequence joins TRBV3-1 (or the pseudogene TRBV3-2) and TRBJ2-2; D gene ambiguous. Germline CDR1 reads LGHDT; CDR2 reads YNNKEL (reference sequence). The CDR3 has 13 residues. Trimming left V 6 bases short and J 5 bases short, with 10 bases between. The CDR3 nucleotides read TGTGCCAGCAGTTTTAGTAGAACCGGGGAGCTGTTTTTT. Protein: CASSFSRTGELFF.

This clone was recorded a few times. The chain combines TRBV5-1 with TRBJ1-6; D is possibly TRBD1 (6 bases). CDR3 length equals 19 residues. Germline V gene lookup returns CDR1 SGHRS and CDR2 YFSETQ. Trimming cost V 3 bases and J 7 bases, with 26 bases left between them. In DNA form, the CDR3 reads TGCGCCAGCAGCTCTAATCCAACAGGGCCCACCGATCTAAATTCACCCCTCCACTTT. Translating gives CASSSNPTGPTDLNSPLHF.

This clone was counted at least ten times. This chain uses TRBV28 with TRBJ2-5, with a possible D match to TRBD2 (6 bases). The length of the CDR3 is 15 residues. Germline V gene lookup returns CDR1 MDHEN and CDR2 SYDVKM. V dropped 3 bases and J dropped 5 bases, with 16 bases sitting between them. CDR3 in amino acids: CASSFSWGVGETQYF. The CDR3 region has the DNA TGTGCCAGCAGTTTCTCCTGGGGGGTCGGGGAGACCCAGTACTTC. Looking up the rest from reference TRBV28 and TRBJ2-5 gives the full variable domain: DVKVTQSSRYLVKRTGEKVFLECVQDMDHENMFWYRQDPGLGLRLIYFSYDVKMKEKGDIPEGYSVSREKKERFSLILESASTNQTSMYLCASSFSWGVGETQYFGPGTRLLVL.

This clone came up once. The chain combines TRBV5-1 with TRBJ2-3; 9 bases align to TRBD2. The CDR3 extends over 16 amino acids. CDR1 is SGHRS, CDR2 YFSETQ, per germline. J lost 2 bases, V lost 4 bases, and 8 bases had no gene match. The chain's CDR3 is CASSPGLAANTDTQYF. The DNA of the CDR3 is TGCGCCAGCAGCCCGGGACTAGCAGCAAACACAGATACGCAGTATTTT.